This T cell receptor beta chain derives from a study of cytomegalovirus exposure and HLA in healthy donors. Data came from immunoSEQ multiplex PCR; TCRdb stores just in-frame clones and leaves some out. The table has roughly 150,000 clones, about nine tenths seen once. Separation from the 666-subject first cohort characterized the roughly 120-subject validation cohort, to which the donors belonged. The CDR3 is 11 residues long. Germline CDR1 is MDHEN and CDR2 is SYDVKM. J was trimmed by 14 bases and V by 4 bases; bases with no gene match: 3. Whole-study results and caveats: Researchers counted around 160 TCR beta chains as cytomegalovirus-associated. Clusters of TCRs from the first cohort tended to co-occur in the 100 to 150 validation repertoires (as a later analysis found). As confirmed in vitro, three CMV-associated chains were specific for CMV antigens.

With respect to this clone: The antigen is unknown.

The TCR sequence derives from a woman in her late teens or twenties in good health and CMV-seropositive. The V gene is TRBV28, the J gene TRBJ2-1, with TRBD2 matching 9 bases. Input material: PBMCs. The chain's CDR3 is CASSSGLAKFF. The CDR3 nucleotides are TGTGCCAGCAGTTCCGGACTAGCGAAGTTCTTC.